The sequence of this T cell receptor (beta chain) was determined in a study of cytomegalovirus exposure and HLA in healthy donors. The method was immunoSEQ multiplex PCR; TCRdb's version includes in-frame clones alone and lacks a portion of them. Altogether about 110,000 clones are present, almost 96% being singletons, with the ten largest covering roughly 0.67%. Turning to this clone: Its antigen is unknown.

General study points: Rarity held for most TCR sequences, but there were some public TCRs that occurred in many donors. The authors listed some 160 TCR beta chains as cytomegalovirus-associated.

The V and J ends lost 0 bases and 2 bases, in that order; junction bases with no gene match: 1. CDR3 size: 14 residues. CDR1 and CDR2 (germline): SGHRS, YFSETQ. The chain couples TRBV5-1 to TRBJ2-7, with 8 positions matching TRBD2. Material for sequencing was PBMCs. This TCR came from a woman younger than 35 in good health and CMV-seronegative. The CDR3 nucleotides are TGCGCCAGCAGCTTGGGCGGGGGGACCTACGAGCAGTACTTC. As protein: CASSLGGGTYEQYF.